The 7 T cell receptor beta chains in this list originate from one sample, sequenced in a study of shared clonotypes between healthy human individuals. Sequencing was performed with immunoSEQ multiplex PCR; in TCRdb, only in-frame clones are kept and a portion is missing. Counted here are about 1.5 million clones, 95% to 99% occurring once; the ten biggest clones make up about 0.45%. Sequencing was carried out using naive CD4+ T cells sorted from blood. Subset in this sample: CD45RA+ positively selected. These receptors came from a man under 40 in good health.

As concerns this clone: The sample carries other DNA sequences with the same CDR3. CDR3 amino acids: CASTVGGTEAFF. In DNA, the CDR3 is TGTGCCAGCACCGTAGGGGGGACTGAAGCTTTCTTT. The chain uses TRBV28 and TRBJ1-1; maybe TRBD1 (6 bases). Germline loops: CDR1 MDHEN, CDR2 SYDVKM. This CDR3 is built from 12 residues. The ends were cut back, 7 bases at V and 5 bases at J, with 11 bases in the middle.

This chain joins TRBV5-1 and TRBJ2-2; D is ambiguous. This CDR3 is 14 amino acids long. Germline CDR1 is SGHRS and CDR2 is YFSETQ. Trimming shortened V by 4 bases and J by 5 bases, and 12 bases separated the two germline ends. The CDR3 spells CASSATSVTGELFF. In nucleotides, the CDR3 is TGCGCCAGCAGCGCCACCTCAGTGACCGGGGAGCTGTTTTTT.

J is TRBJ1-2 and V is TRBV28, with TRBD1 matching 8 bases. The V gene's germline CDR1 is MDHEN and CDR2 SYDVKM. This CDR3 is built from 15 residues. The V gene end was trimmed by 5 bases and the J gene end by 2 bases; junction bases not matched to a gene: 7. Here the CDR3 DNA reads TGTGCCAGCAGTAAGTCAGGACAGGGAAACTATGGCTACACCTTC. Residues: CASSKSGQGNYGYTF.

V and J are TRBV11-3 and TRBJ1-5; 10 bases map to TRBD1. This CDR3 is 17 amino acids long. Losses at the gene ends were 1 base for V and 0 bases for J; bases not matched to a gene: 3. CDR1 is SGHNT and CDR2 is YENEEA in the germline V gene. For the CDR3, the DNA is TGTGCCAGCAGCTTAGGTGGACAGGGGGGTAGCAATCAGCCCCAGCATTTT. It is translated as CASSLGGQGGSNQPQHF. The full variable domain, in which reference TRBV11-3 and TRBJ1-5 provide the parts outside the CDR3, is EAGVVQSPRYKIIEKKQPVAFWCNPISGHNTLYWYLQNLGQGPELLIRYENEEAVDDSQLPKDRFSAERLKGVDSTLKIQPAELGDSAVYLCASSLGGQGGSNQPQHFGDGTRLSIL.

This chain connects TRBV10-1 to TRBJ2-2; maybe TRBD2 (5 bases). Germline V gives CDR1 WNHNN, CDR2 SYGVQD (reference sequence). Trimming removed 4 bases at V and 4 bases at J, with 13 bases between. This CDR3 spans 15 amino acids. CDR3 coding DNA: TGCGCCAGCAGTGTTGATGCGGGTTTCACCGGGGAGCTGTTTTTT. Translated, it gives CASSVDAGFTGELFF.

This rearrangement joins TRBV28 to TRBJ2-3; D perhaps matches TRBD2 (5 bases). Germline loops: CDR1 MDHEN, CDR2 SYDVKM. Deletions cut 2 bases from V and 2 bases from J, with 11 bases between. CDR3 size: 15 residues. The CDR3 loop is CASSLDGGLTDTQYF. CDR3 nucleotides: TGTGCCAGCAGTTTAGATGGCGGGCTCACAGATACGCAGTATTTT. The whole variable domain, filled in from reference TRBV28 and TRBJ2-3, reads DVKVTQSSRYLVKRTGEKVFLECVQDMDHENMFWYRQDPGLGLRLIYFSYDVKMKEKGDIPEGYSVSREKKERFSLILESASTNQTSMYLCASSLDGGLTDTQYFGPGTRLTVL.

Details on this clone: Other DNA sequences in this specimen translate into the identical CDR3. V usage is TRBV5-1 and J usage is TRBJ1-1; a possible D gene is TRBD1 (5 bases). Trimming pared 5 bases from V and 1 base from J, leaving 12 bases between. CDR3 length equals 14 residues. Germline CDR1 is SGHRS and CDR2 is YFSETQ. CDR3 sequence: CASRPGTANTEAFF. In nucleotides, the CDR3 is TGCGCCAGCAGGCCCGGGACGGCGAACACTGAAGCTTTCTTT.